This T cell receptor beta chain is from a study of T cell clusters in autoimmune cytopenias. Study overall: The median distinct TRB clonotype count was a few thousand per sample, from a median roughly 51,000 reads.

Study results and caveats: Functional roles of the in silico T cell clusters still await experimental validation. TRB repertoire shifts in secondary cytopenia and chronic lymphocytic leukemia mostly reflected lymphoma, not autoimmunity. Primary autoimmune cytopenia patients seemingly lacked the physiological T cell clusters found in healthy donors.

TRB was amplified from approximately 250 ng of peripheral blood genomic DNA per sample. Multiplex touch-down PCR amplified TRB using TRB-A and TRB-B pools in one tube. TCRdb reanalyzed the multiplex PCR reads, giving one entry per CDR3 protein sequence and no DNA. The sample shows about 8,400 distinct CDR3 sequences, and about a fifth sits with its ten largest clones. This CDR3 is 20 amino acids long. From germline, CDR1 is SGHTA and CDR2 FQGNSA. Note on this clonotype: Its antigen is unidentified.

The chain recombines TRBV7-2 with TRBJ1-3; TCRdb reports TRBD1, a call that lacks DNA to check it against. Sequencing was done on a sample of peripheral blood. The source is a human donor with an autoimmune cytopenia or autoimmune hepatitis (not recorded which). CDR3 sequence: CASSWGTGTGRAGSGNTIYF.